The source of this T cell receptor beta chain is a study of T cell responses to AZD1222 COVID-19 vaccine. Findings and limits, study-wide: In all cases, repertoires were sampled only after the peak T cell response. Spike-specific TCR breadth and depth rose after two AZD1222 doses. Only a handful of AZD1222 recipients, roughly six in all, had baseline seropositivity.

Comments on this clone: Its matching antigen is unknown.

Unmatched junction bases numbered 8, after V lost 0 bases and J lost 4 bases. The CDR3 has 16 residues. Germline values: CDR1 MGHRA, CDR2 YSYEKL. Libraries were prepared by immunoSEQ multiplex PCR; TCRdb keeps only in-frame clonotypes and omits some of them. The data hold 160,000 or so clones, with around 87% observed a single time. Sample: peripheral blood, taken 28 days after the second AZD1222 dose. The source is an adult who received the AZD1222 COVID-19 vaccine. The V and J genes are TRBV4-1 and TRBJ1-2, with 7 bases fitting TRBD1. CDR3 coding DNA: TGCGCCAGCAGCCAAGACGACAGGGTGGACCGCTATGGCTACACCTTC. Amino acid sequence: CASSQDDRVDRYGYTF.